This entry lists 15 T cell receptor beta chains sequenced from one sample in a study of blood T cell repertoires in COVID-19. Sequenced by immunoSEQ multiplex PCR; TCRdb stores in-frame clones only, minus some. The sample yields around 110,000 clones, 70% to 85% seen once. Sample: peripheral blood. These receptors were collected from a man in his 70s with active or convalescent COVID-19.

V usage is TRBV9 and J usage is TRBJ1-2, with D maybe TRBD1 (6 bases). Germline CDR1 and CDR2: SGDLS and YYNGEE. The CDR3 length is 16 residues. V was cut by 4 bases and J by 4 bases, with 20 bases left in between. The CDR3 reads CASSSALRGAGYGYTF. CDR3 nucleotides: TGTGCCAGCAGCTCAGCCCTCCGGGGGGCTGGCTATGGCTACACCTTC.

This clone was recorded at least ten times. Other DNA sequences from this sample encode an identical CDR3 as well. V gene TRBV28 combines with J gene TRBJ1-5; TRBD1 aligns across 10 bases. In germline, CDR1 is MDHEN, CDR2 SYDVKM. Trimming removed 6 bases from V and 5 bases from J; junction bases left unmatched: 7. The CDR3 covers 15 residues. The CDR3, as DNA: TGTGCCAGCAGCCTGACCGGACAGGGGGATCAGCCCCAGCATTTT. Amino acids: CASSLTGQGDQPQHF.

The chain is built from TRBV5-1 and TRBJ2-7, with TRBD1 as a possible D gene (6 bases). The CDR3 totals 15 residues. Trimming removed 0 bases at V and 3 bases at J, with 13 bases between. CDR1 is SGHRS and CDR2 is YFSETQ in the germline V gene. The CDR3 DNA reads TGCGCCAGCAGCTTGGGTGGGACACAGATCTACGAGCAGTACTTC. This sequence encodes CASSLGGTQIYEQYF.

This chain joins TRBV9 and TRBJ1-4, with TRBD1 matching 9 bases. CDR1 SGDLS and CDR2 YYNGEE come from the germline V gene. This CDR3 contains 18 residues. Trimming removed 0 bases from V and 7 bases from J; junction bases left unmatched: 13. Here the CDR3 DNA reads TGTGCCAGCAGCGTAGCCCCTATCAGGACAGGGGAGATTGAAAAACTGTTTTTT. It specifies CASSVAPIRTGEIEKLFF.

Here the CDR3 DNA reads TGTGCCATCACCGGGGTTGACTATGGCTACACCTTC. Amino acids: CAITGVDYGYTF. The chain is built from TRBV10-3 and TRBJ1-2; D is unclear. V was shortened by 7 bases and J by 3 bases, with 9 bases between the two germline ends. The CDR3 is 12 residues long. The germline V gene encodes CDR1 ENHRY and CDR2 SYGVKD.

This chain uses TRBV11-2 with TRBJ1-2; 7 bases map to TRBD1. CDR1 and CDR2 from the germline V gene are SGHAT and FQNNGV. Germline trimming cut 6 bases from V and 3 bases from J; bases unmatched to any gene: 10. This CDR3 is 15 amino acids long. The CDR3 loop is CASSSRDRGHYGYTF. DNA for the CDR3: TGTGCCAGCAGTTCCCGGGACAGAGGACACTATGGCTACACCTTC. The complete variable domain, with remaining parts taken from reference TRBV11-2 and TRBJ1-2, reads EAGVAQSPRYKIIEKRQSVAFWCNPISGHATLYWYQQILGQGPKLLIQFQNNGVVDDSQLPKDRFSAERLKGVDSTLKIQPAKLEDSAVYLCASSSRDRGHYGYTFGSGTRLTVV.

The chain combines TRBV7-3 with TRBJ1-1, with unresolved D. This CDR3 spans 14 amino acids. Germline V gene data show CDR1 as SGHTA and CDR2 as FQGTGA. V was pared by 2 bases and J by 4 bases, with 11 bases between. The DNA for the CDR3 is TGTGCCAGCAGCTTAGAGGGTTTCAGCACTGAAGCTTTCTTT. This codes for CASSLEGFSTEAFF.

V usage is TRBV9 and J usage is TRBJ1-2, with D maybe TRBD1 (6 bases). The germline gives CDR1 SGDLS, CDR2 YYNGEE. This CDR3 has 11 amino acids. Trimming left V 3 bases short and J 12 bases short, with 12 bases between. The CDR3 sequence: CASSARGHHTF. In DNA, the CDR3 is TGTGCCAGCAGCGCCAGGGGCCACCACACCTTC.

The V and J genes are TRBV11-3 and TRBJ1-3, with TRBD1 matching over 7 bases. The germline V gene encodes CDR1 SGHNT and CDR2 YENEEA. Germline trimming cut 5 bases from V and 4 bases from J; bases unmatched to any gene: 11. There are 16 residues in the CDR3. The CDR3 here is CASSPLTGVLGNTIYF. For the CDR3, the DNA is TGTGCCAGCAGCCCCCTTACAGGGGTTCTCGGAAACACCATATATTTT.

The chain is built from TRBV29-1 and TRBJ1-1; 7 bases are a match to TRBD1. The J segment lost 4 bases and the V segment lost 7 bases, leaving 9 bases of the junction unmatched. Germline lookup yields CDR1 SQVTM and CDR2 ANQGSEA. The CDR3 is 13 residues long. The CDR3 nucleotides are TGCAGCGGCCTGACAGGGCGTGGCACTGAAGCTTTCTTT. It encodes CSGLTGRGTEAFF.

This chain links TRBV11-3 with TRBJ2-2; 8 nucleotides agree with TRBD2. The CDR3 extends over 17 amino acids. Germline V lookup: CDR1 SGHNT, CDR2 YENEEA. The V segment lost 2 bases and the J segment 7 bases; nucleotides outside the gene matches: 12. CDR3 residues: CASSLISGTRTSGELFF. Written as DNA, the CDR3 is TGTGCCAGCAGCTTAATTAGCGGGACTCGGACCAGCGGGGAGCTGTTTTTT.

The rearrangement joins TRBV21-1 to TRBJ2-2; the table calls TRBD1, which could not be checked here. TRBV21-1 represents a pseudogene. The CDR3 loop spans 17 amino acids. CDR3 sequence (DNA): TGTGCCAGCAGCAAAGGGGGGAGACAGGGGGCCCACGGGGAGCTGTTTTTT. As protein: CASSKGGRQGAHGELFF.

V usage is TRBV4-2 and J usage is TRBJ1-1; weak D call: TRBD1 (6 bases). Per germline, CDR1 LGHNA and CDR2 YNFKEQ. CDR3 length: 16 residues. The V end lost 3 bases, the J end lost 0 bases, and 14 bases lay between the germline ends. For the CDR3, the DNA is TGTGCCAGCAGCCAGGGGGTACAGGGTATGAACACTGAAGCTTTCTTT. Amino acid sequence: CASSQGVQGMNTEAFF.

The rearrangement uses TRBV7-2 and TRBJ2-3, with 14 bases aligning to TRBD2. CDR1 is SGHTA and CDR2 is FQGNSA in the germline V gene. J lost 2 bases, V lost 1 base, and 2 bases had no gene match. This CDR3 spans 17 amino acids. In nucleotides, the CDR3 is TGTGCCAGCAGCTTAGTGACTAGCGGGAGGGCCACAGATACGCAGTATTTT. Protein: CASSLVTSGRATDTQYF. Using reference TRBV7-2 and TRBJ2-3 for the parts outside the CDR3, the full variable domain is GAGVSQSPSNKVTEKGKDVELRCDPISGHTALYWYRQSLGQGLEFLIYFQGNSAPDKSGLPSDRFSAERTGGSVSTLTIQRTQQEDSAVYLCASSLVTSGRATDTQYFGPGTRLTVL.

The chain uses TRBV19 and TRBJ1-6, with no clear D. CDR1 is LNHDA, CDR2 SQIVND, per germline (reference sequence). The CDR3 is 14 residues long. Trimming removed 9 bases at V and 5 bases at J, with 14 bases between. CDR3 nucleotide sequence: TGTGCCAGCACCCCGGCAGGCAATAATTCACCCCTCCACTTT. Translated: CASTPAGNNSPLHF.